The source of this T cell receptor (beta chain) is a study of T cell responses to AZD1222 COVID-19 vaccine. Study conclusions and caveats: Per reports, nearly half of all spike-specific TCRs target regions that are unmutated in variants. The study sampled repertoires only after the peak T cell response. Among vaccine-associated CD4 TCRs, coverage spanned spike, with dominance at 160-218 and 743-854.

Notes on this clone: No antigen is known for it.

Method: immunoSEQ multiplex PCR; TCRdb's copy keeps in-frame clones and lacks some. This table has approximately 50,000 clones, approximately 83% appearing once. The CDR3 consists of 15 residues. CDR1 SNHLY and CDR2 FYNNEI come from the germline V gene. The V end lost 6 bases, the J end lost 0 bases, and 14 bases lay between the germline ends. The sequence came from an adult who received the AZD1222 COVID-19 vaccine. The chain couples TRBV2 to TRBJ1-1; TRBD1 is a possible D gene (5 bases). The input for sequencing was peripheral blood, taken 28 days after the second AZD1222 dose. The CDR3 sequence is CASRSDRNMNTEAFF. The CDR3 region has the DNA TGTGCCAGCAGATCTGACAGAAACATGAACACTGAAGCTTTCTTT.